The 4 T cell receptor beta chains in this list originate from one sample, sequenced in a study of OX40 agonist ivuxolimab in advanced cancers. Sequenced by immunoSEQ multiplex PCR; TCRdb stores in-frame clones only, minus some. Of more than 65,000 clones in the sample, approximately 90% were seen once. Specimen: CD4+ or CD8+ T cells sorted from blood, collected in a trial of the OX40 agonist ivuxolimab. The receptors originated from an adult with an advanced solid tumor such as melanoma, head and neck, liver or kidney cancer.

The chain uses TRBV10-1 and TRBJ2-7; a possible D gene is TRBD1 (5 bases). CDR3 size: 13 residues. Germline V gene lookup returns CDR1 WNHNN and CDR2 SYGVQD (reference sequence). The germline V and J ends were trimmed by 2 bases and 6 bases, with 11 bases remaining between them. The CDR3 coding sequence is TGCGCCAGCAGTGAGAGGCTGGGGCTCGAGCAGTACTTC. Its translation: CASSERLGLEQYF.

The V call is TRBV9, the J call TRBJ1-1; D is uncertain. The CDR3 contains 16 residues. Between the trimmed V and J ends, which lost 3 bases and 0 bases, there was a span of 15 bases. CDR1 and CDR2 (germline): SGDLS, YYNGEE. CDR3 sequence: CASSARDGRLNTEAFF. Here the CDR3 DNA reads TGTGCCAGCAGCGCCCGAGACGGGCGACTGAACACTGAAGCTTTCTTT.

V usage is TRBV4-2 and J usage is TRBJ2-2; perhaps TRBD2 as D (6 bases). V was pared by 0 bases and J by 4 bases, with 12 bases between. Germline V gives CDR1 LGHNA, CDR2 YNFKEQ. This CDR3 spans 16 amino acids. The CDR3 nucleotides read TGTGCCAGCAGCCAAGAGGGGGGTAGAGTCACCGGGGAGCTGTTTTTT. This encodes CASSQEGGRVTGELFF.

The chain couples TRBV6-1 to TRBJ1-1; a weak D match, TRBD1 (5 bases). This CDR3 is built from 12 residues. The germline CDR1 and CDR2 sequences are MNHNS and SASEGT. V was cut by 7 bases and J by 4 bases, with 10 bases left in between. The chain's CDR3 is CASILGTTEAFF. For the CDR3, the DNA is TGTGCCAGCATCTTGGGGACCACTGAAGCTTTCTTT.